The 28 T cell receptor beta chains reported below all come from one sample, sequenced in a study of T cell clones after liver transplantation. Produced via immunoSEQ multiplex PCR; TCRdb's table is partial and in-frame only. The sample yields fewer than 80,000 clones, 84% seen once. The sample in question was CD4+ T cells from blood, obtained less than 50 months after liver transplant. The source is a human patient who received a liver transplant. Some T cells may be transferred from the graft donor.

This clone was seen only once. CDR3 sequence: CASSASGENSPLHF. DNA for the CDR3: TGTGCCAGCAGCGCCAGTGGGGAGAATTCACCCCTCCACTTT. V and J are TRBV7-3 and TRBJ1-6; no clear D gene. V lost 5 bases and J lost 7, with 12 bases in between. The CDR3 totals 14 residues. CDR1 is SGHTA, CDR2 FQGTGA, per germline.

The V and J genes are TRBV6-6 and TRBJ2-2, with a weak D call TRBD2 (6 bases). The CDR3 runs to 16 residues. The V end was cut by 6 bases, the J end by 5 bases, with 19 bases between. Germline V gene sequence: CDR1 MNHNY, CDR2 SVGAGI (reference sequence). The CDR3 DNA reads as TGTGCCAGCAGACCACGGATGGGAGGACTAACCGGGGAGCTGTTTTTT. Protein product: CASRPRMGGLTGELFF.

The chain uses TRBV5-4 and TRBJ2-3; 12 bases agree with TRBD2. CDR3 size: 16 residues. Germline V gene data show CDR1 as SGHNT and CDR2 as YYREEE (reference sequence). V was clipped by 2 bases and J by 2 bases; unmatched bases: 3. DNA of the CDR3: TGTGCCAGCAGCTTTTGGACTAGCGGGGTCACAGATACGCAGTATTTT. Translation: CASSFWTSGVTDTQYF. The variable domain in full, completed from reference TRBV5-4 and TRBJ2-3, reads ETGVTQSPTHLIKTRGQQVTLRCSSQSGHNTVSWYQQALGQGPQFIFQYYREEENGRGNFPPRFSGLQFPNYSSELNVNALELDDSALYLCASSFWTSGVTDTQYFGPGTRLTVL.

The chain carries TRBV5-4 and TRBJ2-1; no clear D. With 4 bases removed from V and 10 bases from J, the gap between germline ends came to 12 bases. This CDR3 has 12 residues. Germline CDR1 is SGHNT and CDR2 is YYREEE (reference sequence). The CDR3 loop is CASSHPTLEQFF. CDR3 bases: TGTGCCAGCAGCCATCCGACGTTAGAGCAGTTCTTC.

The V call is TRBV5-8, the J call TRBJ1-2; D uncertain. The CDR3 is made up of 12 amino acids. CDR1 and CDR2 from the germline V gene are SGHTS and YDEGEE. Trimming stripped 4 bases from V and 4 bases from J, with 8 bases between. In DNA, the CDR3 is TGTGCCAGCAGCGTGGAGGTCTATGGCTACACCTTC. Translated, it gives CASSVEVYGYTF.

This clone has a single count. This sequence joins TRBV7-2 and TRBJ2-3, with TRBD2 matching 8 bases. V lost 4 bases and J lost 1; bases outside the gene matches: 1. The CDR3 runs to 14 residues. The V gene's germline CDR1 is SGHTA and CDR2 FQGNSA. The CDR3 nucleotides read TGTGCCAGCAGCTCGCGGGGGGGCACAGATACGCAGTATTTT. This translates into CASSSRGGTDTQYF. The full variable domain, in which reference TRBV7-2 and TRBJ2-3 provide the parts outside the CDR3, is GAGVSQSPSNKVTEKGKDVELRCDPISGHTALYWYRQSLGQGLEFLIYFQGNSAPDKSGLPSDRFSAERTGGSVSTLTIQRTQQEDSAVYLCASSSRGGTDTQYFGPGTRLTVL.

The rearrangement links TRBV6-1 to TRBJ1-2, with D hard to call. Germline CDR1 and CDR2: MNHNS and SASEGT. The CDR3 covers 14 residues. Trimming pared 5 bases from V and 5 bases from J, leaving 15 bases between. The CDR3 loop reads CASSITAKAYGYTF. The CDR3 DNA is TGTGCCAGCAGTATAACGGCTAAGGCGTATGGCTACACCTTC.

The CDR3 DNA follows: TGTGCCAGCAGTTTGGTAGACGTACGTAATGAAAAACTGTTTTTT. Protein product: CASSLVDVRNEKLFF. This chain uses TRBV28 with TRBJ1-4, with no clear D. V was cut by 3 bases and J by 4 bases, with 12 bases left in between. Germline CDR1 reads MDHEN; CDR2 reads SYDVKM. This CDR3 has 15 amino acids.

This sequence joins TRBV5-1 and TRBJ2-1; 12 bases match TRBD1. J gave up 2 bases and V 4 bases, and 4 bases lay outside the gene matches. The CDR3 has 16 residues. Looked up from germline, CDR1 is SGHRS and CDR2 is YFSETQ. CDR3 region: CASSKGDRGPYNEQFF. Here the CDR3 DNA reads TGCGCCAGCAGCAAGGGGGACAGGGGGCCCTACAATGAGCAGTTCTTC.

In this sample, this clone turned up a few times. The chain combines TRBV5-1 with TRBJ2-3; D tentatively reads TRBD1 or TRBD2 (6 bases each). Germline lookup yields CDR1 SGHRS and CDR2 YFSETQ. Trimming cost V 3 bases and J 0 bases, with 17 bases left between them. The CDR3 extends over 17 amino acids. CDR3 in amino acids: CASSSPGGAGSTDTQYF. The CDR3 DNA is TGCGCCAGCAGCTCCCCCGGGGGCGCAGGTAGCACAGATACGCAGTATTTT.

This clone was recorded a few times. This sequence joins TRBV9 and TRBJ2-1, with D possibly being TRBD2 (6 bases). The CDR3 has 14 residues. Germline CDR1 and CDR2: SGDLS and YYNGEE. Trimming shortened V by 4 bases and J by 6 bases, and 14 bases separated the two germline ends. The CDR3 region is CASSPGLEGNEQFF. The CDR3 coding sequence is TGTGCCAGCAGCCCAGGATTGGAGGGCAATGAGCAGTTCTTC.

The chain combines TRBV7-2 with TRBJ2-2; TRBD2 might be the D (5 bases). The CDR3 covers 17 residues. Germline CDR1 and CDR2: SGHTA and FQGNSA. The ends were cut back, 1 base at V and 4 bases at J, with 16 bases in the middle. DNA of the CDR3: TGTGCCAGCAGCTTAGAAGTGTCGGGATGGAGCACCGGGGAGCTGTTTTTT. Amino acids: CASSLEVSGWSTGELFF.

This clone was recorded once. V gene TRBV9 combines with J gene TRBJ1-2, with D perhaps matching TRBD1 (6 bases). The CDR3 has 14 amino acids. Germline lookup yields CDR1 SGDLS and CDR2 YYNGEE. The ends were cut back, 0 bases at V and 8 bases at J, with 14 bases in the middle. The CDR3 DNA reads TGTGCCAGCAGCGTAGAGGAGGGGGAGGAAGGCTACACCTTC. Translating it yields CASSVEEGEEGYTF.

As DNA, the CDR3 is TGCAGTGCTAGCGACAGGTGGTACACCTTC. Translated: CSASDRWYTF. The chain has TRBV20-1 and TRBJ1-2, with D tentatively TRBD1 (6 bases). From germline, CDR1 is DFQATT and CDR2 SNEGSKA (reference sequence). Between the trimmed V and J ends, which lost 3 bases and 11 bases, there was a span of 10 bases. The CDR3 sequence is 10 residues long.

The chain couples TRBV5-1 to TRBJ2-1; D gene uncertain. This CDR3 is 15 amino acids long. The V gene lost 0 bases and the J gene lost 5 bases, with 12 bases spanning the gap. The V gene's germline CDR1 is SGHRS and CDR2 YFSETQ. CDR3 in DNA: TGCGCCAGCAGCTTGGAGGTGGCGCCCCACAATGAGCAGTTCTTC. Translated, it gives CASSLEVAPHNEQFF.

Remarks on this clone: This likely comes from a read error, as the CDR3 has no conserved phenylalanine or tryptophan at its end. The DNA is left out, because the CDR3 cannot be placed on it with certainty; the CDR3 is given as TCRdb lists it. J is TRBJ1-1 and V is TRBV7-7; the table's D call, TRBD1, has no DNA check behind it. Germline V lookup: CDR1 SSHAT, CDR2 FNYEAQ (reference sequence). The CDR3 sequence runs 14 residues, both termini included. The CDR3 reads CASSFWTGREIQQH.

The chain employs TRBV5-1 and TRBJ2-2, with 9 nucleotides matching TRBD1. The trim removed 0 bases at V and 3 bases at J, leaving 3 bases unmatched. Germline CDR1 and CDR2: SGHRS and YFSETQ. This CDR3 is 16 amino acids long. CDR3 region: CASSLDRGQYTGELFF. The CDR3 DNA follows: TGCGCCAGCAGCTTGGACAGGGGGCAATACACCGGGGAGCTGTTTTTT.

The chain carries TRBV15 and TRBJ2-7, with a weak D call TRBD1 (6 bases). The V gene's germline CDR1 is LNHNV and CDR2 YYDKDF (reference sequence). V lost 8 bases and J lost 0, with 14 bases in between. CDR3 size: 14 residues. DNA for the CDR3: TGTGCCACCCCAGGAACAGGGCCCTCCTACGAGCAGTACTTC. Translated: CATPGTGPSYEQYF.

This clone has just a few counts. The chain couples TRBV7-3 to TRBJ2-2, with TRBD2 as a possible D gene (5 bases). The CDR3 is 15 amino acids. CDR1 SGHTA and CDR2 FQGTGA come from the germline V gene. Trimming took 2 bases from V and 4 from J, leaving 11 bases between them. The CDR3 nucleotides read TGTGCCAGCAGCTTATTGAGGGCGCCCACCGGGGAGCTGTTTTTT. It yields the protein CASSLLRAPTGELFF.

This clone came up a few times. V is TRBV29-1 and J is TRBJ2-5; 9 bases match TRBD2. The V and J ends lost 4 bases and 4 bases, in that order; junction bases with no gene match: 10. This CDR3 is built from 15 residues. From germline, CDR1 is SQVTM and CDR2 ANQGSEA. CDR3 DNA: TGCAGCGTTGGAGCGGGGGGTGATATTCGAGAGACCCAGTACTTC. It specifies CSVGAGGDIRETQYF.

The CDR3 sequence: CASSQNSGGYGYTF. The CDR3 DNA reads as TGTGCCAGCAGCCAAAATTCAGGGGGCTATGGCTACACCTTC. The chain joins TRBV11-3 to TRBJ1-2; TRBD1 aligns across 7 bases. Germline CDR1 is SGHNT and CDR2 is YENEEA. J lost 4 bases, V lost 5 bases, and 7 bases had no gene match. This CDR3 contains 14 residues.

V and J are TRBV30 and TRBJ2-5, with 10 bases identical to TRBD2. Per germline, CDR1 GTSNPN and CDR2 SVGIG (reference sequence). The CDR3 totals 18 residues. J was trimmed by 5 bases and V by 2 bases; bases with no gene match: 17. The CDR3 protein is CAWSTLAGDRLVSETQYF. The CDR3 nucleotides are TGTGCCTGGAGTACCCTAGCGGGAGATCGACTTGTATCTGAGACCCAGTACTTC.

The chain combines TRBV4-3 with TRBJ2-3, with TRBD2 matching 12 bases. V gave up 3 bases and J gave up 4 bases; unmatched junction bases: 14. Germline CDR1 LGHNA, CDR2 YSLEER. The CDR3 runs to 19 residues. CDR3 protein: CASSQSPPASGGASDTQYF. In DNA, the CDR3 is TGCGCCAGCAGCCAGTCACCACCCGCTAGCGGGGGGGCATCAGATACGCAGTATTTT.

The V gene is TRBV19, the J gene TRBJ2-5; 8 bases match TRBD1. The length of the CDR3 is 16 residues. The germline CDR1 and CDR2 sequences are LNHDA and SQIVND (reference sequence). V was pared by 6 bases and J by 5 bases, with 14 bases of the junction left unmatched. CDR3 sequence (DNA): TGTGCCAGTAGGGCAGAGGGGACAGGTCGACGGGAGACCCAGTACTTC. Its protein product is CASRAEGTGRRETQYF.

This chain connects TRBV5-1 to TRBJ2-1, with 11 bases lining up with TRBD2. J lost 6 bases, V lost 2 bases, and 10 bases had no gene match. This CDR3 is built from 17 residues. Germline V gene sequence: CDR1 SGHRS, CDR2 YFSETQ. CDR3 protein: CASSLEPTSGAPNEQFF. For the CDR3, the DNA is TGCGCCAGCAGCTTAGAGCCGACTAGCGGGGCCCCCAATGAGCAGTTCTTC.

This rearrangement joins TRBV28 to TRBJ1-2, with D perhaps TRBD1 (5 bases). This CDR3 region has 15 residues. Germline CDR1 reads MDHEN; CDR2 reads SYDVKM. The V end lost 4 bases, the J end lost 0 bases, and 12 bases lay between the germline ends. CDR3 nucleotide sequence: TGTGCCAGCAGTTCCCCTTTCAGGGCTAACTATGGCTACACCTTC. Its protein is CASSSPFRANYGYTF.

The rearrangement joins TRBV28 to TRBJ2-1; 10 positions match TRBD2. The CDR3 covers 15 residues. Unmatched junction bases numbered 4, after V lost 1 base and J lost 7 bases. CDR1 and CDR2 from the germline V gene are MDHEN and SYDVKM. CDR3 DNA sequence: TGTGCCAGCAGTTTATTGTCTAGCGGGAGAAATGAGCAGTTCTTC. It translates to CASSLLSSGRNEQFF.

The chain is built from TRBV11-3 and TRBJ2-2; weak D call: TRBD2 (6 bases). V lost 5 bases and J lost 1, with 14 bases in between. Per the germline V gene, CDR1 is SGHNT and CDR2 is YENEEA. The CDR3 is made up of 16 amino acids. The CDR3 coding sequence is TGTGCCAGCAGCCCTAGGGCCGGGGGGAACACCGGGGAGCTGTTTTTT. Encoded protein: CASSPRAGGNTGELFF.